The following is a T cell receptor beta chain sequence with its context. Participant reports of clinical history set cohort assignment. The study recruited exposed participants who had met a COVID-19 case within 2 weeks before entry. The sample originates from a study of blood T cell repertoires in COVID-19. Study at large: T cells, B-cell-depleted T cells, or PBMCs supplied cDNA or gDNA.

Methods used by the authors: It was from reference gene primer amplification that nucleated cell counts were estimated. Some clones are missing from TCRdb's copy, which holds only in-frame ones; the method was immunoSEQ multiplex PCR. From that table come the V and J calls and clone size; the DNA was used to work out D and trimming. The repertoire includes about 180,000 clones, 80% of them detected once, and approximately 14% sits in the top ten. There are 13 residues in the CDR3. Germline CDR1 is SQVTM and CDR2 is ANQGSEA. V was cut by 6 bases and J by 8 bases, with 16 bases left in between. Sequenced input: PBMCs or T cells enriched from blood (not recorded which). This clonotype originated in a man between 60 and 75 years old who had been exposed to COVID-19. The chain has TRBV29-1 and TRBJ2-2; no definite D call. CDR3 sequence (DNA): TGCAGCGTGGAGACCTCCCGTTGGGGGGAGCTGTTTTTT. Amino acids: CSVETSRWGELFF.